The 20 T cell receptor beta chains below come from one sample, sequenced in a study of glioma-infiltrating T cells. Amplification of TCR alpha and beta CDR3 regions from RNA used iRepertoire nested multiplex PCR. TCRdb passed the multiplex PCR reads through MiXCR, listing each CDR3 protein once. The sample has about 130,000 distinct CDR3 sequences, around 23% seen once; the top ten hold about a quarter. The source material was glioma tissue, nonneoplastic brain tissue, or PBMCs (not recorded which). The receptors derive from a human donor with low-grade glioma or glioblastoma, undergoing nonglioma brain surgery, or in good health (not recorded which).

This clonotype was counted ten times or more. The chain joins TRBV12-3 or TRBV12-4 to TRBJ1-1; D is undetermined. V was pared by 4 bases and J by 7 bases, with 7 bases between. CDR3 length equals 11 residues. The CDR3 loop is CASSSPFEAFF. The CDR3 DNA reads as TGTGCCAGCAGTTCCCCATTTGAAGCTTTCTTT.

This clonotype was detected only a few times. The chain couples TRBV6-1 to TRBJ2-1; D is uncertain. V lost 10 bases and J 1 base, leaving 14 bases between the germline ends. The CDR3 totals 14 residues. Germline assignment: CDR1 MNHNS and CDR2 SASEGT. CDR3 region: CAISPDLSYNEQFF. For the CDR3, the DNA is TGTGCCATCAGCCCGGACCTGTCCTACAATGAGCAGTTCTTC.

The sample holds one count of this clonotype. V is TRBV2 and J is TRBJ2-7; a weak D match, TRBD1 (6 bases). In germline, CDR1 is SNHLY, CDR2 FYNNEI. The CDR3 consists of 14 residues. V was cut by 4 bases and J by 7 bases, with 17 bases left in between. The CDR3 bases are TGTGCCAGCAGTGGGGACACCTCCTACAATGAGCAGTACGTC. This encodes CASSGDTSYNEQYV.

The CDR3 protein is CSVQGSRDTEAFF. The DNA of the CDR3 is TGCAGCGTTCAAGGCAGTAGGGACACTGAAGCTTTCTTT. This rearrangement joins TRBV29-1 to TRBJ1-1, with D unresolved. Germline V gene data show CDR1 as SQVTM and CDR2 as ANQGSEA. The CDR3 spans 13 residues. V was cut by 5 bases and J by 3 bases, with 13 bases left in between. The full variable domain, in which reference TRBV29-1 and TRBJ1-1 provide the parts outside the CDR3, is SAVISQKPSRDICQRGTSLTIQCQVDSQVTMMFWYRQQPGQSLTLIATANQGSEATYESGFVIDKFPISRPNLTFSTLTVSNMSPEDSSIYLCSVQGSRDTEAFFGQGTRLTVV.

This rearrangement joins TRBV30 to TRBJ1-5; D is perhaps TRBD1 (5 bases). V shed 4 bases and J shed 5 bases, with 15 bases lying between them. Germline CDR1 GTSNPN, CDR2 SVGIG (reference sequence). The CDR3 has 14 amino acids. The CDR3 is CAWTSIGGDQPQHF. The DNA of the CDR3 is TGTGCCTGGACCTCGATAGGAGGGGATCAGCCCCAGCATTTT.

About this clonotype itself: Given the absence of the conserved phenylalanine or tryptophan at the CDR3 end, a read error is likely. The chain links TRBV20-1 to TRBJ2-3; a weak D match, TRBD1 (5 bases). TRBJ1-5 matches the DNA end more closely, so the J call is doubtful. This CDR3 is built from 15 residues. Germline V gives CDR1 DFQATT, CDR2 SNEGSKA (reference sequence). The CDR3 protein is CSARSSGGVTDTQHL. In DNA form, the CDR3 reads TGCAGTGCCCGTTCTAGCGGGGGGGTCACAGATACGCAGCATCTT.

CDR3 coding DNA: TGTGCCATCAGCCAAGGGGTAGGCGGCACCGGGGAGCTGTTTTTT. This codes for CAISQGVGGTGELFF. J is TRBJ2-2 and V is TRBV10-3; maybe TRBD1 (5 bases). CDR3 length: 15 residues. V shed 6 bases and J shed 4 bases, with 15 bases lying between them. Germline CDR1 and CDR2: ENHRY and SYGVKD.

The J gene is TRBJ1-3, the V gene TRBV2, with D possibly TRBD1 on 6 matching bases. The germline gives CDR1 SNHLY, CDR2 FYNNEI. The V end was cut by 2 bases, the J end by 0 bases, with 8 bases between. The CDR3 extends over 15 amino acids. Written as DNA, the CDR3 is TGTGCCAGCAGTGAATGGGGGCACTCTGGAAACACCATATATTTT. Its translation is CASSEWGHSGNTIYF.

As regards this clonotype: One end of the junction varies from germline; a read error may be responsible. The rearrangement uses TRBV5-1 and TRBJ1-6; D ambiguous. The CDR3 totals 15 residues. CDR1 and CDR2 from the germline V gene are SGHRS and YFSETQ. The CDR3 nucleotides read TGCGCCAGCAGGTTGGGAGCAGCAGATAATTCACCCCTCCACTTT. Translated: CASRLGAADNSPLHF.

This clonotype was found a few times. V usage is TRBV29-1 and J usage is TRBJ2-1; D is unresolved. V lost 3 bases, J lost 7 bases, and 4 bases lay in between. Germline V gene lookup returns CDR1 SQVTM and CDR2 ANQGSEA. CDR3 length equals 10 residues. In nucleotides, the CDR3 is TGCAGCGTTGAGCGTAATGAGCAGTTCTTC. Encoded protein: CSVERNEQFF.

The gene calls are TRBV20-1 and TRBJ1-2, with 7 bases that match TRBD1. The ends lost 3 bases at V and 7 bases at J; junction bases unmatched: 20. Germline V CDR1 and CDR2: DFQATT, SNEGSKA (reference sequence). This CDR3 spans 17 amino acids. The CDR3 nucleotides read TGCAGTGCTAGTGCGGGGACAGCGCCCGGCATTTCTGGTGGCTACACCTTC. Amino acids: CSASAGTAPGISGGYTF.

This clonotype was picked up many times. The CDR3 nucleotides are TGTGCCACCAGCAGAGCGACAGGGATGAACACTGAAGCTTTCTTT. It encodes CATSRATGMNTEAFF. The gene calls are TRBV15 and TRBJ1-1; 7 positions match TRBD1. The germline V gene encodes CDR1 LNHNV and CDR2 YYDKDF (reference sequence). There are 15 residues in the CDR3. Germline trimming cut 1 base from V and 0 bases from J; bases unmatched to any gene: 2.

Comments on this clonotype: This sequence may be a read error, since a much larger clone differs from it by one base. The chain carries TRBV7-2 and TRBJ2-3; 12 nucleotides line up with TRBD1. CDR1 SGHTA and CDR2 FQGNSA come from the germline V gene. The CDR3 totals 14 residues. The CDR3 is CASLRDRGQDTHYF. CDR3 coding DNA: TGTGCCAGCCTCAGGGACAGGGGGCAAGATACGCATTATTTT.

This clonotype was observed at least ten times. This chain links TRBV7-2 with TRBJ1-5; D might be TRBD1 (6 bases). The CDR3 consists of 14 residues. The V gene lost 1 base and the J gene lost 5 bases, with 9 bases spanning the gap. Germline CDR1 and CDR2: SGHTA and FQGNSA. CDR3 coding DNA: TGTGCCAGCAGCTTAGGGGGGGCCGATCAGCCCCAGCATTTT. This translates into CASSLGGADQPQHF.

This clonotype has a count of ten or more. This chain links TRBV6-2 or TRBV6-3 with TRBJ2-3, with TRBD2 as a possible D gene (5 bases). From germline, CDR1 is MNHEY and CDR2 SVGEGT. The CDR3 sequence is 14 residues long. V shed 6 bases and J shed 2 bases, with 12 bases lying between them. CDR3 sequence reads: CASSPTITTDTQYF. The CDR3 DNA reads TGTGCCAGCAGCCCGACTATAACCACAGATACGCAGTATTTT.

This clonotype occurred a few times. The CDR3 protein is CAISESRQGTYGYTF. Here the CDR3 DNA reads TGTGCCATCAGTGAGTCGAGACAGGGAACCTATGGCTACACCTTC. The chain employs TRBV10-3 and TRBJ1-2, with 7 bases lining up with TRBD1. Looked up from germline, CDR1 is ENHRY and CDR2 is SYGVKD. With V trimmed by 0 bases and J by 4 bases, 5 bases remained unmatched. The CDR3 is made up of 15 amino acids.

Comment on this clonotype: A read error may explain this, as a much larger clone is one base away. The CDR3 carries no conserved terminal phenylalanine or tryptophan, so it likely arises from a read error. V and J are TRBV20-1 and TRBJ1-1, with D possibly TRBD1 on 5 matching bases. With 1 base removed from V and 3 bases from J, the gap between germline ends came to 9 bases. The germline V gene encodes CDR1 DFQATT and CDR2 SNEGSKA (reference sequence). The CDR3 consists of 13 residues. CDR3 coding DNA: TGCAGTGCTAGAGCCCGCAGGGACACTGAAGCTTTCTCT. Translation: CSARARRDTEAFS.

The table lists this clonotype with a few counts. V gene TRBV20-1 combines with J gene TRBJ1-6; D is possibly TRBD1 (6 bases). The CDR3 contains 14 residues. CDR1 and CDR2 from the germline V gene are DFQATT and SNEGSKA (reference sequence). V was pared by 7 bases and J by 7 bases, with 17 bases between. DNA of the CDR3: TGCAGTGGAACATTTGGACAGCTGAATTCACCCCTCCACTTT. It is translated as CSGTFGQLNSPLHF.

The gene calls are TRBV5-4 and TRBJ2-5; 10 bases line up with TRBD2. The germline V gene encodes CDR1 SGHNT and CDR2 YYREEE (reference sequence). The CDR3 has 17 residues. With V trimmed by 4 bases and J by 1 base, 10 bases remained unmatched. DNA of the CDR3: TGTGCCAGCAGCAGAGGGGGTAGCGGGGGGACCCAAGAGACCCAGTACTTC. Protein product: CASSRGGSGGTQETQYF.

V is TRBV27 and J is TRBJ2-1; perhaps TRBD1 as D (5 bases). Germline V CDR1 and CDR2: MNHEY, SMNVEV (reference sequence). Trimming pared 0 bases from V and 10 bases from J, leaving 16 bases between. CDR3 length equals 15 residues. The CDR3: CASSLSSQGTYEQFF. The DNA for the CDR3 is TGTGCCAGCAGTTTATCGAGCCAGGGTACCTACGAGCAGTTCTTC.